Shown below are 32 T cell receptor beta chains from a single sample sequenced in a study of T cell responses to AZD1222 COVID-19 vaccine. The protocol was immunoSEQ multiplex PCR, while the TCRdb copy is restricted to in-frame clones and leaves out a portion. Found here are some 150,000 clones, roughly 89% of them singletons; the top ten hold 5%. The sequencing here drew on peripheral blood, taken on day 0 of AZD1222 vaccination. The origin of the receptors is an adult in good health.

This chain's CDR3 is CASSLMGQGANQPQHF. The CDR3 nucleotides read TGTGCCAGCAGTTTAATGGGACAGGGGGCGAATCAGCCCCAGCATTTT. The chain carries TRBV28 and TRBJ1-5, with 12 bases fitting TRBD1. The CDR3 runs 16 residues. In germline, CDR1 is MDHEN, CDR2 SYDVKM. V gave up 2 bases and J gave up 4 bases; unmatched junction bases: 3.

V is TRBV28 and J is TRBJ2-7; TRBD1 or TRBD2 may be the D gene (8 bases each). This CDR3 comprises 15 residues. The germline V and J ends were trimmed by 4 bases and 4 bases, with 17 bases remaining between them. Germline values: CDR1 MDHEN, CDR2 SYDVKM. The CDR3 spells CASSSRTGTSYEQYF. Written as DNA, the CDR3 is TGTGCCAGCAGTTCCCGGACAGGGACTAGTTACGAGCAGTACTTC.

DNA of the CDR3: TGCGCCAGCAGCCCTGACCGACCAACTAATGAAAAACTGTTTTTT. The encoded protein is CASSPDRPTNEKLFF. The chain carries TRBV5-1 and TRBJ1-4; no reliable D call. V dropped 4 bases and J dropped 0 bases, with 10 bases sitting between them. The CDR3 is 15 amino acids. Germline values: CDR1 SGHRS, CDR2 YFSETQ.

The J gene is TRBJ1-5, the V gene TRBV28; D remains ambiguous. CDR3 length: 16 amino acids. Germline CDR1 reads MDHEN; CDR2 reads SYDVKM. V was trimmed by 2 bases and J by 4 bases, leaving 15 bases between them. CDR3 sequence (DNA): TGTGCCAGCAGTTTAAGTACGAGAGGACGTAATCAGCCCCAGCATTTT. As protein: CASSLSTRGRNQPQHF. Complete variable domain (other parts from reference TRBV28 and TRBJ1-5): DVKVTQSSRYLVKRTGEKVFLECVQDMDHENMFWYRQDPGLGLRLIYFSYDVKMKEKGDIPEGYSVSREKKERFSLILESASTNQTSMYLCASSLSTRGRNQPQHFGDGTRLSIL.

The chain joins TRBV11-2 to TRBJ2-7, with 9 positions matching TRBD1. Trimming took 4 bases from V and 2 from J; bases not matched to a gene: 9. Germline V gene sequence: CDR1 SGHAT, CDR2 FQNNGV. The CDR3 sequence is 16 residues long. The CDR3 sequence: CASSSGPGQGTYEQYF. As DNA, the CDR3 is TGTGCCAGCAGCTCGGGACCGGGACAGGGCACCTACGAGCAGTACTTC.

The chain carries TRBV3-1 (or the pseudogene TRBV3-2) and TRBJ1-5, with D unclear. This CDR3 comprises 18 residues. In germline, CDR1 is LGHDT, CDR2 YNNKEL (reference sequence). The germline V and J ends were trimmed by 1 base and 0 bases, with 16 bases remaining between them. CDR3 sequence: CASSQVNYWKASNQPQHF. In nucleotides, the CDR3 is TGTGCCAGCAGCCAAGTAAACTACTGGAAGGCTAGCAATCAGCCCCAGCATTTT.

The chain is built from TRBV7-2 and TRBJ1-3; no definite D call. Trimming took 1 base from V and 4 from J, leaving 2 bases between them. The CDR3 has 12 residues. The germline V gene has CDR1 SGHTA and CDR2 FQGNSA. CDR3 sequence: CASSLGGNTIYF. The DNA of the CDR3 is TGTGCCAGCAGCTTAGGCGGAAACACCATATATTTT.

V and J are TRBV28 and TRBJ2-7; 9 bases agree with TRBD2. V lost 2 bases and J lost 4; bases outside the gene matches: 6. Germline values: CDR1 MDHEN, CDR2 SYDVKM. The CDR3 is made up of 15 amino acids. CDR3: CASSLGLASFYEQYF. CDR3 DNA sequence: TGTGCCAGCAGTTTAGGACTAGCGTCTTTTTACGAGCAGTACTTC.

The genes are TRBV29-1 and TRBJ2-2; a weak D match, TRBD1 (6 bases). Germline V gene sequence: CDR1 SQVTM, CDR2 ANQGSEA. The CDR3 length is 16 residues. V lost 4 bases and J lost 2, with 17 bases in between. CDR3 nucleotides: TGCAGCGTTGGAAGTCGGGCAGGGGTAAACACCGGGGAGCTGTTTTTT. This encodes CSVGSRAGVNTGELFF.

In DNA, the CDR3 is TGTGCCACCAAAGCGGCCACCAACGAACTCAATCAGCCCCAGCATTTT. Amino acids: CATKAATNELNQPQHF. V usage is TRBV15 and J usage is TRBJ1-5; no firm D call. Germline loops: CDR1 LNHNV, CDR2 YYDKDF (reference sequence). The CDR3 runs to 16 residues. V was cut by 7 bases and J by 3 bases, with 19 bases left in between.

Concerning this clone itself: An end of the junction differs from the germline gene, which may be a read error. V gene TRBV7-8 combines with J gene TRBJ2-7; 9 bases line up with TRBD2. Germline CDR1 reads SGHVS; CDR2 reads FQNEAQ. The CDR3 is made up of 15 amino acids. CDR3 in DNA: TGTGCCAGCAGCCTAGCGGGACGAAGCTCCTACGAGCAGTACTTC. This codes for CASSLAGRSSYEQYF.

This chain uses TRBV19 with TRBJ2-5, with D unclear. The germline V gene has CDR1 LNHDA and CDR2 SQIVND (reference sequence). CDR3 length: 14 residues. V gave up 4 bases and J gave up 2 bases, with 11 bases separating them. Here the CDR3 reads CASSTLGYQETQYF. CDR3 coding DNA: TGTGCCAGTAGTACCCTCGGGTATCAAGAGACCCAGTACTTC.

The CDR3 region has the DNA TGTGCCAGTAGTATGGCCTACTACAATGAGCAGTTCTTC. It encodes CASSMAYYNEQFF. V gene TRBV19 combines with J gene TRBJ2-1; D uncertain. The germline V gene encodes CDR1 LNHDA and CDR2 SQIVND (reference sequence). Trimming removed 3 bases from V and 3 bases from J, with 6 bases in between. CDR3 length equals 13 residues.

Here the CDR3 DNA reads TGCGCCAGCAGCCAAGTAGGGGGGAGCGGCACAGATACGCAGTATTTT. This codes for CASSQVGGSGTDTQYF. The genes are TRBV4-1 and TRBJ2-3; possibly TRBD1 or TRBD2 for D (6 bases each). Trimming removed 1 base at V and 1 base at J, with 12 bases between. Germline loops: CDR1 MGHRA, CDR2 YSYEKL. The length of the CDR3 is 16 residues.

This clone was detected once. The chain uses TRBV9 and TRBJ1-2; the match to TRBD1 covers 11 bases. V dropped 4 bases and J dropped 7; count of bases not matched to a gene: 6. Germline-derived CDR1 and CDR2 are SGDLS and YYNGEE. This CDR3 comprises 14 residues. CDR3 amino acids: CASSLTGTGGGYTF. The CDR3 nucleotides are TGTGCCAGCAGCCTAACCGGGACAGGGGGTGGCTACACCTTC. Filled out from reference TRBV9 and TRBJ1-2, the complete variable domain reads DSGVTQTPKHLITATGQRVTLRCSPRSGDLSVYWYQQSLDQGLQFLIQYYNGEERAKGNILERFSAQQFPDLHSELNLSSLELGDSALYFCASSLTGTGGGYTFGSGTRLTVV.

The CDR3 sequence: CASSAGGLQFF. The CDR3 coding sequence is TGTGCCAGCAGTGCGGGGGGACTTCAGTTCTTC. The chain combines TRBV27 with TRBJ2-1, with 8 bases fitting TRBD2. Losses at the gene ends were 5 bases for V and 13 bases for J; bases not matched to a gene: 4. The CDR3 runs to 11 residues. Germline CDR1 is MNHEY and CDR2 is SMNVEV (reference sequence).

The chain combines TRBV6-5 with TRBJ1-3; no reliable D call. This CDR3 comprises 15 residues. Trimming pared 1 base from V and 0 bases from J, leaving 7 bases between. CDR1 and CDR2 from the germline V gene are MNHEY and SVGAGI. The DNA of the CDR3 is TGTGCCAGCAGTTACTGGAGGGACTCTGGAAACACCATATATTTT. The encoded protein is CASSYWRDSGNTIYF.

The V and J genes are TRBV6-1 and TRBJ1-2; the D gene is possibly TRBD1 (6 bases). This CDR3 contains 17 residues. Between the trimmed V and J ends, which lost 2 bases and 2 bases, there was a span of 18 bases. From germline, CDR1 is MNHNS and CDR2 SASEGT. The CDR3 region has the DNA TGTGCCAGCAGTGAATCTTCGACAGGCTTCCTCAACTATGGCTACACCTTC. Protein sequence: CASSESSTGFLNYGYTF.

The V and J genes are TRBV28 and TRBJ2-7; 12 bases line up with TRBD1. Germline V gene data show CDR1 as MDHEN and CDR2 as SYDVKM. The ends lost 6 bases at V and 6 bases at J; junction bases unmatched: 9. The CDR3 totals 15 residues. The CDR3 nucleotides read TGTGCCAGCAGGGTGGGGGACAGGGGGCGATCCGAGCAGTACTTC. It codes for CASRVGDRGRSEQYF.

The CDR3 DNA sequence: TGTGCCAGCAGTTTCGCACTAGCGGCCACCTACAATGAGCAGTTCTTC. Translated, it gives CASSFALAATYNEQFF. The chain is built from TRBV6-5 and TRBJ2-1, with 8 bases aligning to TRBD2. The junction had 7 bases not matched to a gene; V was cut back by 4 bases and J by 2 bases. This CDR3 region has 16 residues. Germline V lookup: CDR1 MNHEY, CDR2 SVGAGI.

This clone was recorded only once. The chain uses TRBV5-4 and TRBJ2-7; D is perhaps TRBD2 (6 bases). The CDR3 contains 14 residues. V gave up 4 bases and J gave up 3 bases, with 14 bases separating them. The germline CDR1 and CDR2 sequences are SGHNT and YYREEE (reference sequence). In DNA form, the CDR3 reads TGTGCCAGCAGCCCCCATCAGGGAGGCTACGAGCAGTACTTC. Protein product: CASSPHQGGYEQYF.

The CDR3 DNA follows: TGTGCCAGCAGTTTATTGGGGAGCACAGATACGCAGTATTTT. This codes for CASSLLGSTDTQYF. The gene calls are TRBV27 and TRBJ2-3; D is ambiguous. CDR3 length: 14 residues. The V end was cut by 1 base, the J end by 0 bases, with 5 bases between. Germline CDR1 reads MNHEY; CDR2 reads SMNVEV (reference sequence).

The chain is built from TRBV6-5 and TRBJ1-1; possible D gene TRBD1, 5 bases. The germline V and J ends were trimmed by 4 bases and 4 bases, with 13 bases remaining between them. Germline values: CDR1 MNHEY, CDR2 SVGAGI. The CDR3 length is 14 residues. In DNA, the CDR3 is TGTGCCAGCAGTTTTGAGGGGCGCGGCACTGAAGCTTTCTTT. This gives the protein CASSFEGRGTEAFF.

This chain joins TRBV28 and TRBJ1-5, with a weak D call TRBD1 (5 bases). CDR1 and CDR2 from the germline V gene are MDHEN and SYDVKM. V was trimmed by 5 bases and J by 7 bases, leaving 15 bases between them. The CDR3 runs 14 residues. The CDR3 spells CASSAQTALQPQHF. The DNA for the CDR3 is TGTGCCAGCAGTGCCCAGACAGCGCTCCAGCCCCAGCATTTT.

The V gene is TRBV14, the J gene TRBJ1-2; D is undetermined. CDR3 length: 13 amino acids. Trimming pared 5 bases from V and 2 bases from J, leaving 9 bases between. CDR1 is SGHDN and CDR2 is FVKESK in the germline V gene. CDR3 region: CASSADGNYGYTF. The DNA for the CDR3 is TGTGCCAGCAGCGCCGACGGGAACTATGGCTACACCTTC.

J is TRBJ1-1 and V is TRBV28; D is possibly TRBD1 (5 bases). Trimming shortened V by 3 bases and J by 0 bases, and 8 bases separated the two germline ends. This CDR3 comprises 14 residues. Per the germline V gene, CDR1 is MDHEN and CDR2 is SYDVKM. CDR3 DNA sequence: TGTGCCAGCAGTTTGACAGTGGTGAACACTGAAGCTTTCTTT. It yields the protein CASSLTVVNTEAFF. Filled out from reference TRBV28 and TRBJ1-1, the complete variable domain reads DVKVTQSSRYLVKRTGEKVFLECVQDMDHENMFWYRQDPGLGLRLIYFSYDVKMKEKGDIPEGYSVSREKKERFSLILESASTNQTSMYLCASSLTVVNTEAFFGQGTRLTVV.

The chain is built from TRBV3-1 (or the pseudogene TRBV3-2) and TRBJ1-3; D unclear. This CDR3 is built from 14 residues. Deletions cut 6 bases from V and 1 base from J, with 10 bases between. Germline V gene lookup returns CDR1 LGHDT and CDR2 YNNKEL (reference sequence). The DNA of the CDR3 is TGTGCCAGCAGGCTAGGGTTGTCTGGAAACACCATATATTTT. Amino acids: CASRLGLSGNTIYF.

The chain's CDR3 is CASSPLSGTSVYEQYF. The CDR3 DNA sequence: TGTGCCAGCAGCCCGTTATCCGGGACTAGCGTCTACGAGCAGTACTTC. This chain joins TRBV7-2 and TRBJ2-7; 10 positions agree with TRBD2. This CDR3 has 16 amino acids. Germline CDR1 reads SGHTA; CDR2 reads FQGNSA. Trimming at V came to 5 bases and at J to 3 bases, leaving 10 bases not matched to a gene.

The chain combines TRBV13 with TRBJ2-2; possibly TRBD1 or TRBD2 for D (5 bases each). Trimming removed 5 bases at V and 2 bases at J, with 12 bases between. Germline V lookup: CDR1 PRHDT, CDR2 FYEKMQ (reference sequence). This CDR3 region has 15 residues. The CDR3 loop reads CASSPRDGNTGELFF. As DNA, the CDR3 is TGTGCCAGCAGCCCCCGGGACGGAAACACCGGGGAGCTGTTTTTT.

The CDR3 sequence: CASSGKTGTGVDSIYGYTF. CDR3 sequence (DNA): TGTGCCAGCAGTGGCAAAACCGGGACAGGGGTCGATTCGATCTATGGCTACACCTTC. The chain combines TRBV28 with TRBJ1-2, with 10 bases that match TRBD1. CDR3 length: 19 residues. The V segment lost 5 bases and the J segment 4 bases; nucleotides outside the gene matches: 19. Germline V gene lookup returns CDR1 MDHEN and CDR2 SYDVKM.

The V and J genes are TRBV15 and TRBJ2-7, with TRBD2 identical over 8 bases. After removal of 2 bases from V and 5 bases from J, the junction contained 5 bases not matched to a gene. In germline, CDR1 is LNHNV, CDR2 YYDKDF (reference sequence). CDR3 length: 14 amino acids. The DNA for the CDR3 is TGTGCCACCAGCAGAAGGGGGACTAGTAACGAGCAGTACTTC. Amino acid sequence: CATSRRGTSNEQYF.

This chain's CDR3 is CASTLRTGVGNQPQHF. The CDR3 nucleotides are TGTGCCAGCACCCTTCGTACAGGGGTCGGGAATCAGCCCCAGCATTTT. V usage is TRBV25-1 and J usage is TRBJ1-5, with 7 positions matching TRBD1. This CDR3 region has 16 residues. Germline assignment: CDR1 MGHDK and CDR2 SYGVNS. V lost 7 bases and J lost 4; bases outside the gene matches: 13.